The text below deals with one T cell receptor (beta chain). Its antigen is still unknown. The source of the sample is a study of CXCR3-negative and CXCR3-positive naive CD8 T cells. Turning to the study itself: A total of about 135 million TRB reads was generated, with about 1.5 +/- 0.3 million per library. Study-wide results and limits: TRBV-TRBJ usage matched between naive CXCR3-negative and CXCR3-positive cells but not between memory cells. Whereas both naive subsets had comparably high diversity, memory CD8+ cells had much lower diversity.

Via 5' RACE with UMI labels, TRB cDNA libraries were prepared. From the 5' RACE reads, TCRdb lists one entry per CDR3 protein and no DNA. The listing records some 130,000 distinct CDR3 sequences. The CDR3 is 14 amino acids. Germline V gene sequence: CDR1 MDHEN, CDR2 SYDVKM. This chain joins TRBV28 and TRBJ1-4; TCRdb selects TRBD1, and the lack of DNA leaves this call unchecked. The sequenced material came from naive CXCR3- CD8+ T cells from blood. Subset of the sample: CD45RO-CCR7+CD27+CD95- naive CD8+ T cells lacking CXCR3 (TNR3-). The clonotype originates from a human donor in good health. Some clones in this sample may be carry-over from other donors' samples. CDR3 sequence: CASSLWDRIGERVF. Complete variable domain (other parts from reference TRBV28 and TRBJ1-4): DVKVTQSSRYLVKRTGEKVFLECVQDMDHENMFWYRQDPGLGLRLIYFSYDVKMKEKGDIPEGYSVSREKKERFSLILESASTNQTSMYLCASSLWDRIGERVFGSGTQLSVL.